The 28 T cell receptor beta chains presented below share a single source sample, sequenced in a study of T cell repertoires in cytomegalovirus infection. TCRdb itself ran the reads through MiXCR, one entry per CDR3 protein. This sample has approximately 500,000 distinct CDR3 sequences, with around 10% found just once. The sequenced material came from PBMCs. The receptors derive from a human donor in good health (CMV status not recorded). Some clones in this sample may be carry-over from other donors' samples.

This clonotype occurred many times. The V and J genes are TRBV7-2 and TRBJ1-1, with D uncertain. The CDR3 contains 14 residues. Deletions cut 1 base from V and 5 bases from J, with 11 bases between. CDR1 and CDR2 (germline): SGHTA, FQGNSA. The CDR3 DNA reads TGTGCCAGCAGCTTAGTTGTGGGTCGGACTGAAGCTTTCTTT. The encoded protein is CASSLVVGRTEAFF. The full variable domain, in which reference TRBV7-2 and TRBJ1-1 provide the parts outside the CDR3, is GAGVSQSPSNKVTEKGKDVELRCDPISGHTALYWYRQSLGQGLEFLIYFQGNSAPDKSGLPSDRFSAERTGGSVSTLTIQRTQQEDSAVYLCASSLVVGRTEAFFGQGTRLTVV.

In its sample, this clonotype was seen a few times. This CDR3 is CASSFSAGEDMYEQYF. CDR3 DNA: TGTGCCAGCAGTTTTTCCGCGGGAGAAGACATGTACGAGCAGTACTTC. This chain uses TRBV27 with TRBJ2-7, with 7 nucleotides matching TRBD2. Unmatched junction bases numbered 12, after V lost 3 bases and J lost 4 bases. Germline V gives CDR1 MNHEY, CDR2 SMNVEV (reference sequence). This CDR3 is 16 amino acids long.

This clonotype was seen ten or more times. CDR3 in DNA: TGTGCCAGCAGTGACAGCACTAGCACAGATACGCAGTATTTT. Its protein is CASSDSTSTDTQYF. The rearrangement joins TRBV2 to TRBJ2-3; D gene unclear. The CDR3 consists of 14 residues. Germline V gene lookup returns CDR1 SNHLY and CDR2 FYNNEI. The germline V and J ends were trimmed by 3 bases and 0 bases, with 7 bases remaining between them.

This clonotype was observed a handful of times. The rearrangement uses TRBV12-3 or TRBV12-4 and TRBJ2-2; TRBD1 might be the D (6 bases). Trimming left V 8 bases short and J 6 bases short, with 10 bases between. This CDR3 comprises 12 residues. The CDR3 sequence is CASAQGAGELFF. As DNA, the CDR3 is TGTGCCAGCGCACAGGGTGCCGGGGAGCTGTTTTTT.

This clonotype appeared a few times. The chain employs TRBV11-1 and TRBJ2-7, with D uncertain. V was cut by 6 bases and J by 3 bases, with 18 bases left in between. Germline CDR1 reads SGHAT; CDR2 reads FQDESV (reference sequence). This CDR3 comprises 15 residues. The CDR3 bases are TGTGCCAGCAGTTACACCGGGTCCACTAACTACGAGCAGTACTTC. Encoded protein: CASSYTGSTNYEQYF.

On this clonotype: Its ends do not fully match the called genes, so a read error is possible. The chain combines TRBV28 with TRBJ2-7; 15 bases are a match to TRBD2. CDR1 is MDHEN, CDR2 SYDVKM, per germline. This CDR3 is built from 16 residues. The CDR3 nucleotides are TGTGCCAGCAGTTCCCGGACTAGCGGGAGGGGTCACGAGCAGAACTTC. It specifies CASSSRTSGRGHEQNF.

This clonotype occurred once. The chain carries TRBV20-1 and TRBJ1-1; no clear D gene. Germline values: CDR1 DFQATT, CDR2 SNEGSKA (reference sequence). V lost 6 bases to trimming and J lost 1 base, with 15 bases between them. The CDR3 length is 14 residues. CDR3 protein: CSARKGQSNTEAFF. The CDR3 nucleotides are TGCAGTGCGAGGAAAGGGCAGTCGAACACTGAAGCTTTCTTT.

The chain joins TRBV9 to TRBJ2-5, with a possible D match to TRBD2 (5 bases). This CDR3 has 16 amino acids. Germline CDR1 reads SGDLS; CDR2 reads YYNGEE. V shed 0 bases and J shed 2 bases, with 14 bases lying between them. The CDR3 protein is CASSVEGPSGQETQYF. CDR3 nucleotide sequence: TGTGCCAGCAGCGTAGAGGGCCCCTCGGGGCAAGAGACCCAGTACTTC.

This clonotype was detected many times. The chain recombines TRBV20-1 with TRBJ2-3; 12 bases agree with TRBD2. The V segment lost 5 bases and the J segment 4 bases; nucleotides outside the gene matches: 13. The CDR3 runs 17 residues. CDR1 and CDR2 (germline): DFQATT, SNEGSKA (reference sequence). This CDR3 is CSAPGAASGGAADTQYF. Written as DNA, the CDR3 is TGCAGTGCTCCCGGGGCGGCTAGCGGGGGGGCCGCAGATACGCAGTATTTT.

In this sample, this clonotype turned up many times. This rearrangement joins TRBV7-2 to TRBJ2-7; 9 positions match TRBD1. Per the germline V gene, CDR1 is SGHTA and CDR2 is FQGNSA. The CDR3 runs to 14 residues. V shed 5 bases, J shed 3 bases, and the junction held 5 bases outside the gene matches. The CDR3 DNA follows: TGTGCCAGCAGCCCGGGACAGGGAGACTACGAGCAGTACTTC. Translated: CASSPGQGDYEQYF.

The chain couples TRBV20-1 to TRBJ2-1; the D gene is possibly TRBD2 (6 bases). This CDR3 has 14 residues. Trimming took off 0 bases at V and 6 bases at J, with 12 bases between the two ends. CDR1 and CDR2 (germline): DFQATT, SNEGSKA (reference sequence). The CDR3 loop is CSARDLQTSNEQFF. In DNA, the CDR3 is TGCAGTGCTAGAGATCTCCAGACTAGCAATGAGCAGTTCTTC.

This clonotype was seen many times. The chain links TRBV7-3 to TRBJ2-3, with 9 positions matching TRBD2. The CDR3 consists of 15 residues. V lost 2 bases and J lost 3; bases outside the gene matches: 3. Germline V gene data show CDR1 as SGHTA and CDR2 as FQGTGA. As DNA, the CDR3 is TGTGCCAGCAGCTTATATAGCGGGAGTACAGATACGCAGTATTTT. Translating it yields CASSLYSGSTDTQYF.

This clonotype was detected ten times or more. The CDR3 here is CASSLAWFAASTDTQYF. CDR3 coding DNA: TGTGCCAGCAGCTTAGCGTGGTTCGCAGCTAGCACAGATACGCAGTATTTT. V gene TRBV7-8 combines with J gene TRBJ2-3; D not resolved. The CDR3 covers 17 residues. V was cut by 0 bases and J by 0 bases, with 13 bases left in between. From germline, CDR1 is SGHVS and CDR2 FQNEAQ.

This clonotype was seen at least ten times. The chain's CDR3 is CASSTGLAVGGWYF. CDR3 DNA sequence: TGTGCCAGCAGCACCGGACTAGCGGTCGGGGGATGGTACTTC. V and J are TRBV7-6 and TRBJ2-5, with TRBD2 identical over 10 bases. Germline V CDR1 and CDR2: SGHVS, FNYEAQ. Losses at the gene ends were 5 bases for V and 13 bases for J; bases not matched to a gene: 13. The CDR3 consists of 14 residues.

This clonotype came up many times. J is TRBJ1-1 and V is TRBV7-2; 11 nucleotides agree with TRBD1. CDR1 SGHTA and CDR2 FQGNSA come from the germline V gene. V lost 0 bases and J lost 9; bases outside the gene matches: 3. The CDR3 loop spans 14 amino acids. As DNA, the CDR3 is TGTGCCAGCAGCTTAGCCGGACAGGGGGCGCAAGCTTTCTTT. Protein sequence: CASSLAGQGAQAFF.

This chain connects TRBV10-3 to TRBJ2-1; TRBD1 might be the D (6 bases). Germline CDR1 is ENHRY and CDR2 is SYGVKD. The CDR3 runs 16 residues. V was cut by 6 bases and J by 9 bases, with 24 bases left in between. The CDR3 protein is CAISRQERNLLPEQFF. Here the CDR3 DNA reads TGTGCCATCAGCCGACAGGAGAGGAACCTCCTGCCTGAGCAGTTCTTC.

V is TRBV10-1 and J is TRBJ2-1; a possible D gene is TRBD1 (6 bases). With 0 bases removed from V and 7 bases from J, the gap between germline ends came to 13 bases. This CDR3 is built from 15 residues. Per germline, CDR1 WNHNN and CDR2 SYGVQD (reference sequence). The CDR3 spells CASSESGTPPNEQFF. CDR3 nucleotides: TGCGCCAGCAGTGAGTCCGGGACACCCCCGAATGAGCAGTTCTTC.

This clonotype has just a few counts. This chain connects TRBV5-4 to TRBJ2-1, with D possibly matching TRBD2 (5 bases). Germline V lookup: CDR1 SGHNT, CDR2 YYREEE (reference sequence). This CDR3 has 15 residues. The germline V and J ends were trimmed by 0 bases and 9 bases, with 16 bases remaining between them. The CDR3 region has the DNA TGTGCCAGCAGCTTGGGGGGAGAGGTTCTGGGTGAGCAGTTCTTC. It translates to CASSLGGEVLGEQFF.

This clonotype occurred a few times. The V call is TRBV27, the J call TRBJ1-1; 7 nucleotides line up with TRBD1. The V gene end was trimmed by 5 bases and the J gene end by 4 bases; junction bases not matched to a gene: 7. CDR3 size: 14 residues. Germline CDR1 MNHEY, CDR2 SMNVEV (reference sequence). CDR3 loop: CASSTPGQITEAFF. The CDR3 DNA reads as TGTGCCAGCAGTACCCCGGGACAGATCACTGAAGCTTTCTTT.

At least ten counts were recorded for this clonotype. J is TRBJ1-5 and V is TRBV4-1; the D is unclear. The CDR3 consists of 16 residues. Trimming shortened V by 1 base and J by 0 bases, and 10 bases separated the two germline ends. The germline V gene encodes CDR1 MGHRA and CDR2 YSYEKL. CDR3 protein: CASSQGSGSSNQPQHF. The DNA of the CDR3 is TGCGCCAGCAGCCAAGGCTCCGGGAGTAGCAATCAGCCCCAGCATTTT.

V gene TRBV10-1 combines with J gene TRBJ1-1; D is unresolved. CDR1 is WNHNN and CDR2 is SYGVQD in the germline V gene (reference sequence). CDR3 length: 13 residues. Trimming removed 6 bases from V and 0 bases from J, with 8 bases in between. The CDR3 nucleotides are TGCGCCAGCAGCGGGAGGCTGAACACTGAAGCTTTCTTT. This translates into CASSGRLNTEAFF.

This clonotype was seen ten or more times. The chain carries TRBV6-1 and TRBJ2-7; maybe TRBD2 (6 bases). V shed 4 bases and J shed 4 bases, with 14 bases lying between them. This CDR3 comprises 14 residues. The germline CDR1 and CDR2 sequences are MNHNS and SASEGT. CDR3 DNA: TGTGCCAGCAGTGGACTAGACAGTCTATACGAGCAGTACTTC. Protein product: CASSGLDSLYEQYF.

This clonotype was seen ten or more times. The genes are TRBV20-1 and TRBJ2-3; TRBD2 aligns across 7 bases. From germline, CDR1 is DFQATT and CDR2 SNEGSKA (reference sequence). V lost 7 bases and J lost 4; bases outside the gene matches: 14. The length of the CDR3 is 15 residues. The CDR3 region is CSVTKAAGYADTQYF. Here the CDR3 DNA reads TGCAGTGTCACAAAGGCAGCGGGGTATGCAGATACGCAGTATTTT.

This clonotype was found a few times. The V gene is TRBV5-1, the J gene TRBJ1-1; 10 nucleotides align to TRBD1. Germline CDR1 is SGHRS and CDR2 is YFSETQ. The junction had 5 bases not matched to a gene; V was cut back by 5 bases and J by 1 base. The CDR3 length is 15 residues. Here the CDR3 reads CASSPGTGANTEAFF. DNA for the CDR3: TGCGCCAGCAGTCCCGGGACAGGGGCGAACACTGAAGCTTTCTTT.

This clonotype appeared a few times. This chain joins TRBV3-1 and TRBJ1-6; D is ambiguous. The CDR3 covers 13 residues. From germline, CDR1 is LGHDT and CDR2 YNNKEL (reference sequence). Trimming removed 2 bases from V and 8 bases from J, with 7 bases in between. CDR3 sequence (DNA): TGTGCCAGCAGCCAAAAAGATCATTCACCCCTCCACTTT. It specifies CASSQKDHSPLHF.

This clonotype was detected ten times or more. The V and J genes are TRBV7-2 and TRBJ2-1; no definite D call. The CDR3 covers 12 residues. V lost 5 bases, J lost 4 bases, and 6 bases lay in between. The germline gives CDR1 SGHTA, CDR2 FQGNSA. In DNA form, the CDR3 reads TGTGCCAGCAGCCCGGCGTACAATGAGCAGTTCTTC. It specifies CASSPAYNEQFF.

This clonotype has at least ten counts. The chain has TRBV7-3 and TRBJ1-1; TRBD1 might be the D (6 bases). The CDR3 spans 14 residues. CDR1 is SGHTA and CDR2 is FQGTGA in the germline V gene. Trimming left V 5 bases short and J 4 bases short, with 14 bases between. The CDR3 loop reads CASSPWGPGTEAFF. The CDR3 region has the DNA TGTGCCAGCAGCCCATGGGGGCCGGGCACTGAAGCTTTCTTT.

This clonotype was recorded at least ten times. The genes are TRBV7-8 and TRBJ2-3; weak D call: TRBD1 (5 bases). The CDR3 totals 13 residues. Per germline, CDR1 SGHVS and CDR2 FQNEAQ. Deletions cut 8 bases from V and 0 bases from J, with 9 bases between. The CDR3: CASLQGSTDTQYF. The CDR3 nucleotides are TGTGCCAGCTTGCAGGGAAGCACAGATACGCAGTATTTT. Variable domain in full (rest from reference TRBV7-8 and TRBJ2-3): GAGVSQSPRYKVAKRGQDVALRCDPISGHVSLFWYQQALGQGPEFLTYFQNEAQLDKSGLPSDRFFAERPEGSVSTLKIQRTQQEDSAVYLCASLQGSTDTQYFGPGTRLTVL.